This T cell receptor beta chain originates from a study of shared clonotypes between healthy human individuals. Broader study findings: The four-donor shared clonotypes exceeded non-shared clonotypes in generation probability, with non-shared ones scoring lower.

This clone was detected only once. Its specificity is unknown. The method was immunoSEQ multiplex PCR; TCRdb's version includes in-frame clones alone and lacks a portion of them. The sample has a few million clones; under 97% are singletons. The sample consisted of naive CD4+ T cells sorted from blood. Documented subset: CD45RA+ positively selected. This sequence was found in a man aged 18-30 years in good health.

Written as DNA, the CDR3 is TGTGCCAGCATGAGGACTAGCGGGACCACAGATACGCAGTATTTT. Translated, it gives CASMRTSGTTDTQYF. The genes are TRBV27 and TRBJ2-3; 12 nucleotides agree with TRBD2. After removal of 7 bases from V and 2 bases from J, the junction contained 4 bases not matched to a gene. The germline V gene encodes CDR1 MNHEY and CDR2 SMNVEV (reference sequence). The CDR3 has 15 residues.